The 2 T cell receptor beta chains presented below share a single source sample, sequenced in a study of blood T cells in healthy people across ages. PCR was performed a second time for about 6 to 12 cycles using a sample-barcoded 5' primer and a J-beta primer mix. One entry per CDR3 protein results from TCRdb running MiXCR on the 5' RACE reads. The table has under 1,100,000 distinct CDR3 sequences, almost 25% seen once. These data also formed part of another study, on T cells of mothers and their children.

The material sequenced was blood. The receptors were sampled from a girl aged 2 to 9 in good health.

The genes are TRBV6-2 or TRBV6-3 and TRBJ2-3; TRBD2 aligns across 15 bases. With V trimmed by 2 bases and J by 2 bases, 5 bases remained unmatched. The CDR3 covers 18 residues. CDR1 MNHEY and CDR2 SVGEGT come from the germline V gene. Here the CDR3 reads CASSYGLAGGKITDTQYF. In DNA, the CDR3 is TGTGCCAGCAGTTACGGACTAGCGGGGGGGAAAATCACAGATACGCAGTATTTT.

The chain's CDR3 is CASSFISGTKTQYF. CDR3 sequence (DNA): TGTGCCAGCAGCTTTATTTCAGGGACTAAGACCCAGTACTTC. This chain joins TRBV11-3 and TRBJ2-5; 7 positions match TRBD2. The CDR3 length is 14 residues. The germline V gene has CDR1 SGHNT and CDR2 YENEEA. V dropped 3 bases and J dropped 6; count of bases not matched to a gene: 7. Based on the CDR3 plus reference TRBV11-3 and TRBJ2-5, the full variable domain is EAGVVQSPRYKIIEKKQPVAFWCNPISGHNTLYWYLQNLGQGPELLIRYENEEAVDDSQLPKDRFSAERLKGVDSTLKIQPAELGDSAVYLCASSFISGTKTQYFGPGTRLLVL.